This record covers a single T cell receptor (beta chain). This clone was detected only once. Its antigen is still unknown. No base quality values were provided; no much bigger clone lies one nucleotide off. The library came from the immunoSEQ multiplex PCR assay. TCRdb limited this immuneACCESS table to in-frame rearrangements with V and J called. A share of clones is missing; checked studies link under half to unresolved V genes, and the rest is unexplained. The sample table holds 45,000 to 60,000 clones, of which 85% to 95% were seen once. Jointly, the top ten make up about 4% of the sample. This sample was taken from a study of control samples from healthy donors and cancer patients (dated by TCRdb to the early 2020s). The germline V gene gives CDR1 as SGDLS and CDR2 as YYNGEE. The CDR3 starts with the cysteine, ends with the phenylalanine, and has 18 residues. Of the read, only the CDR3 DNA is kept; its 54 bases are in frame from base 1. V and J lose 0 bases and 0 bases, and a span of 18 bases separates them.

The chain couples TRBV9 to TRBJ2-5; the D gene could be TRBD1 or TRBD2, each one agreeing over 6 bases. Sequenced sample: blood. This clonotype was sampled from a man aged 25-45 years in good health. The bases are TGTGCCAGCAGCGTAGAGGGCGGGGACAAGTTGTACCAAGAGACCCAGTACTTC. The resulting protein is CASSVEGGDKLYQETQYF.